The clone carrying this T cell receptor beta chain was seen only a few times. Germline CDR1 is SGHNT and CDR2 is YENEEA. This CDR3 is built from 17 residues. Trimming cost V 3 bases and J 5 bases; bases outside gene matches: 13. Repertoires were generated with immunoSEQ multiplex PCR, while TCRdb's copy carries only in-frame clones and drops some. Of 40,000 to 55,000 clones listed, 82% were seen once; the top ten hold less than 15%. The record originates from a study of blood T cell repertoires in COVID-19. The rearrangement joins TRBV11-3 to TRBJ2-1, with TRBD1 matching 7 bases. This receptor was taken from a human donor with acute or convalescent COVID-19. The donor label of this sample is uncertain. The specimen was peripheral blood. In DNA, the CDR3 is TGTGCCAGCAGCTTGGAAGCCGACGGGACAGAGAACAATGAGCAGTTCTTC. Residues: CASSLEADGTENNEQFF.